This T cell receptor (beta chain) emerged from a study of blood T cell repertoires in COVID-19. TCRdb's copy holds only in-frame clones and misses some; the assay was immunoSEQ multiplex PCR. The sample lists approximately 210,000 clones, around 83% occurring once. From germline, CDR1 is SGHRS and CDR2 YFSETQ. J gave up 3 bases and V 3 bases, and 6 bases lay outside the gene matches. The CDR3 has 15 residues. The chain carries TRBV5-1 and TRBJ2-7; 10 nucleotides agree with TRBD2. Sequenced input: peripheral blood. The receptor was isolated from a woman aged 45-65 years with acute or convalescent COVID-19. The CDR3 loop is CASSYTGTSDYEQYF. For the CDR3, the DNA is TGCGCCAGCAGCTATACCGGGACTAGCGACTACGAGCAGTACTTC.